The next 6 T cell receptor beta chains were all read from a single sample in a study of T-cell memory formation after mild COVID-19 (dated by TCRdb to about 2021). Libraries were made using 5' RACE. The instrument given in TCRdb is Illumina NovaSeq 6000. TCRdb reran the public reads through fastp at Q25 and MiXCR, keeping productive beta chains. Each entry is one CDR3 protein sequence, shown with its most common DNA and genes. The sample table shows hundreds of thousands of distinct CDR3 sequences, and approximately 20% are seen once. Together, the top ten hold about an eighth of the sample. The sample comprised PBMCs or a T cell subset sorted from them (not recorded which). These receptors all stem from an adult woman who had mild COVID-19 (a few samples of this study predate the infection). The sample titles of this study are shuffled in the database, so cell type and time point are left out; the donor was told from shared clones.

This clonotype was observed a handful of times. This sequence joins TRBV18 and TRBJ2-7, with 8 nucleotides matching TRBD1. Germline V gene lookup returns CDR1 KGHSH and CDR2 LQKENI. The CDR3 is made up of 15 amino acids. Unmatched junction bases numbered 8, after V lost 4 bases and J lost 3 bases. The CDR3 loop reads CASSRAATGDYEQYF. The CDR3 coding sequence is TGTGCCAGCTCACGGGCTGCGACAGGGGACTACGAGCAGTACTTC.

This clonotype was observed at least ten times. This chain uses TRBV5-1 with TRBJ1-5, with 8 bases fitting TRBD1. After removal of 2 bases from V and 4 bases from J, the junction contained 8 bases not matched to a gene. Germline V gene lookup returns CDR1 SGHRS and CDR2 YFSETQ. The CDR3 has 16 residues. The CDR3 coding sequence is TGCGCCAGCAGCTTCGACGGACAGGGAGCAAATCAGCCCCAGCATTTT. It translates to CASSFDGQGANQPQHF.

The chain is built from TRBV2 and TRBJ2-1; 8 nucleotides agree with TRBD2. V lost 8 bases, J lost 15 bases, and 9 bases stayed unmatched. The V gene's germline CDR1 is SNHLY and CDR2 FYNNEI. The CDR3 is 11 amino acids. CDR3 DNA: TGTGCCAGCTATCCGGGGGGGCTTACGTTCTTC. Protein sequence: CASYPGGLTFF.

This clonotype has a count of ten or more. The V and J genes are TRBV5-1 and TRBJ2-7; D is unclear. The germline V gene encodes CDR1 SGHRS and CDR2 YFSETQ. The germline V and J ends were trimmed by 4 bases and 2 bases, with 4 bases remaining between them. The CDR3 extends over 11 amino acids. The CDR3 region has the DNA TGCGCCAGCAGCACAGCCTACGAGCAGTACTTC. Translated, it gives CASSTAYEQYF.

V gene TRBV12-3 or TRBV12-4 combines with J gene TRBJ2-1; 8 nucleotides agree with TRBD1. The V segment lost 10 bases and the J segment 3 bases; nucleotides outside the gene matches: 5. The CDR3 loop spans 13 amino acids. As DNA, the CDR3 is TGTGCCACCATGGGACAGGTCTACAATGAGCAGTTCTTC. This sequence encodes CATMGQVYNEQFF.

This clonotype was seen only a few times. The chain employs TRBV5-1 and TRBJ2-7; no firm D call. CDR3 length equals 14 residues. Germline-derived CDR1 and CDR2 are SGHRS and YFSETQ. V lost 0 bases, J lost 2 bases, and 9 bases lay in between. DNA of the CDR3: TGCGCCAGCAGCTTGGACCGGGCGGCCTACGAGCAGTACTTC. Amino acid sequence: CASSLDRAAYEQYF.